This TCR beta chain was sequenced during a study of beta chain features in type 1 diabetes. About the study: Summed over all samples, the examined sorted cells came to more than 85 million.

This clone was seen only a few times. Trimming at V came to 4 bases and at J to 2 bases, leaving 7 bases not matched to a gene. Germline V gene data show CDR1 as SQVTM and CDR2 as ANQGSEA. The CDR3 totals 14 residues. Expressed TCRB transcripts were sequenced, since all the RNA that had been isolated was reverse transcribed. Only in-frame clones appear in the TCRdb table, and some are missing; sequencing was by immunoSEQ multiplex PCR. This sample has 120,000 to 150,000 clones; 40% to 55% occur once, and the top ten carry under 0.45%. The sequence was collected from a man between 18 and 29 years old in good health. Sequencing was performed on Tregs from blood. The chain couples TRBV29-1 to TRBJ2-7; 8 positions match TRBD1. The CDR3 sequence is CSVVGDRGPYEQYF. CDR3 DNA: TGCAGCGTTGTTGGCGACAGGGGCCCCTACGAGCAGTACTTC.